This T cell receptor beta chain was captured by sequencing in a study of cytomegalovirus exposure and HLA in healthy donors. Study-level background: The 95 to 150 validation repertoires were produced on the same platform as the approximately 670 repertoires of the first cohort. This was reported in a later analysis. Notes on the study in general: The classifier reportedly diagnosed cytomegalovirus status with high specificity and sensitivity. Cytomegalovirus association was assigned to about 150 TCR beta chains.

Donors were drawn from the approximately 120-subject validation cohort, separate from the 666-subject first cohort. The CDR3 sequence is 14 residues long. V lost 0 bases, J lost 7 bases, and 12 bases lay in between. CDR1 GTSNPN and CDR2 SVGIG come from the germline V gene (reference sequence). Using immunoSEQ multiplex PCR, the repertoire was profiled, and TCRdb retains in-frame clones only, with some absent. The sample yields 150,000 to 200,000 clones, about 85% seen once. On this clone itself: The antigen is unknown.

The specimen was PBMCs. This chain uses TRBV30 with TRBJ2-2; the D gene is possibly TRBD2 (5 bases). The sequence was obtained from a man aged 18 to 30 in good health and CMV-seropositive. CDR3 protein: CAWSVRGLLGELFF. The DNA for the CDR3 is TGTGCCTGGAGTGTAAGAGGGTTGCTCGGGGAGCTGTTTTTT.